The 13 T cell receptor beta chains below come from one sample, sequenced in a study of blood T cell repertoires in COVID-19 (dated by TCRdb to about 2020). Library generation was performed with the immunoSEQ multiplex PCR assay. In its TCRdb copy, this immuneACCESS table keeps in-frame sequences only and misses some clones. Where compared with another copy, unresolved V genes explain less than half of these, and the others have no known cause. Within this sample are 110,000 to 150,000 clones, with over 70% of them counted one time only. The ten largest clones capture around 8.7% of the sample. Sequencing was performed on peripheral blood. The receptors were sampled from a man aged 45-65 years with active or convalescent COVID-19.

The rearrangement links TRBV7-9 to TRBJ1-1, with TRBD1 as a possible D gene (6 bases). The V end was cut by 2 bases, the J end by 4 bases, with 14 bases between. Germline V gene lookup returns CDR1 SEHNR and CDR2 FQNEAQ (reference sequence). CDR3 size: 15 residues. The CDR3 DNA follows: TGTGCCAGCAGCTTACTTGGGGGCCGGGGCACTGAAGCTTTCTTT. This sequence encodes CASSLLGGRGTEAFF.

This sequence joins TRBV18 and TRBJ2-7; possibly TRBD2 for D (5 bases). V lost 4 bases, J lost 0 bases, and 16 bases lay in between. The CDR3 runs to 16 residues. Germline V gene lookup returns CDR1 KGHSH and CDR2 LQKENI. CDR3: CASSQSFGGSSYEQYF. CDR3 DNA sequence: TGTGCCAGCTCACAAAGTTTTGGAGGAAGCTCCTACGAGCAGTACTTC.

The chain links TRBV15 to TRBJ2-2; D ambiguous. The CDR3 extends over 13 amino acids. V was shortened by 0 bases and J by 4 bases, with 3 bases between the two germline ends. Germline-derived CDR1 and CDR2 are LNHNV and YYDKDF (reference sequence). Here the CDR3 reads CATSRDSTGELFF. The CDR3 bases are TGTGCCACCAGCAGAGATAGCACCGGGGAGCTGTTTTTT.

The gene calls are TRBV15 and TRBJ1-1, with D possibly TRBD1 on 5 matching bases. The CDR3 covers 14 residues. Per germline, CDR1 LNHNV and CDR2 YYDKDF (reference sequence). Trimming stripped 0 bases from V and 6 bases from J, with 11 bases between. In DNA form, the CDR3 reads TGTGCCACCAGCAGAGACAGGGCGGTGTCTGAAGCTTTCTTT. It encodes CATSRDRAVSEAFF.

The genes are TRBV4-1 and TRBJ2-7; 8 nucleotides match TRBD2. Germline CDR1 is MGHRA and CDR2 is YSYEKL. J gave up 5 bases and V 1 base, and 10 bases lay outside the gene matches. The CDR3 extends over 16 amino acids. The CDR3, as DNA: TGCGCCAGCAGCCAAGCTTCCGGGACTAGGATAAACGAGCAGTACTTC. It is translated as CASSQASGTRINEQYF.

This sequence joins TRBV18 and TRBJ2-7; D not certain. The CDR3 covers 14 residues. Per germline, CDR1 KGHSH and CDR2 LQKENI. V lost 1 base and J lost 3, with 10 bases in between. The CDR3 protein is CASSPRGNLYEQYF. CDR3 DNA: TGTGCCAGCTCACCACGTGGCAATCTCTACGAGCAGTACTTC.

The chain carries TRBV9 and TRBJ1-4; D is perhaps TRBD1 (5 bases). This CDR3 is 14 amino acids long. The V end was cut by 3 bases, the J end by 7 bases, with 13 bases between. Germline assignment: CDR1 SGDLS and CDR2 YYNGEE. The chain's CDR3 is CASSAPPGGEKLFF. CDR3 nucleotides: TGTGCCAGCAGCGCCCCCCCGGGGGGTGAAAAACTGTTTTTT.

CDR3: CASSALQDSGNTIYF. The DNA for the CDR3 is TGTGCCAGCAGCGCGTTACAGGACTCTGGAAACACCATATATTTT. The gene calls are TRBV9 and TRBJ1-3, with D tentatively TRBD1 (5 bases). The ends were cut back, 3 bases at V and 0 bases at J, with 10 bases in the middle. The CDR3 is 15 residues long. CDR1 is SGDLS and CDR2 is YYNGEE in the germline V gene.

The J gene is TRBJ2-7, the V gene TRBV5-8; 10 bases are a match to TRBD2. CDR1 SGHTS and CDR2 YDEGEE come from the germline V gene. CDR3 length: 15 residues. The junction had 5 bases not matched to a gene; V was cut back by 0 bases and J by 5 bases. The CDR3 DNA reads as TGTGCCAGCAGCTTGGGTCTAGCGGGGGTCCACGAGCAGTACTTC. This sequence encodes CASSLGLAGVHEQYF.

The V and J genes are TRBV7-3 and TRBJ2-1, with D tentatively TRBD2 (6 bases). V lost 3 bases, J lost 9 bases, and 6 bases lay in between. The length of the CDR3 is 11 residues. Germline CDR1 SGHTA, CDR2 FQGTGA. This CDR3 is CASSLGGEQFF. The CDR3 bases are TGTGCCAGCAGCTTGGGGGGTGAGCAGTTCTTC.

This clone appeared a few times. This chain links TRBV7-2 with TRBJ1-5; 9 bases are shared with TRBD1. The trim removed 2 bases at V and 1 base at J, leaving 6 bases unmatched. The CDR3 is 17 residues long. Germline values: CDR1 SGHTA, CDR2 FQGNSA. The CDR3 DNA follows: TGTGCCAGCAGCTTAACGACAGGGGGGGCCAGCAATCAGCCCCAGCATTTT. Encoded protein: CASSLTTGGASNQPQHF.

The chain combines TRBV9 with TRBJ2-1; 11 nucleotides align to TRBD1. Germline trimming cut 2 bases from V and 6 bases from J; bases unmatched to any gene: 7. CDR1 SGDLS and CDR2 YYNGEE come from the germline V gene. This CDR3 contains 16 residues. The CDR3, as DNA: TGTGCCAGCAGCGTGTCCCCCGGGACAGGGGGCAATGAGCAGTTCTTC. Amino acids: CASSVSPGTGGNEQFF.

The V gene is TRBV7-2, the J gene TRBJ2-1; 13 nucleotides match TRBD2. Unmatched junction bases numbered 2, after V lost 7 bases and J lost 2 bases. The germline CDR1 and CDR2 sequences are SGHTA and FQGNSA. CDR3 length: 15 amino acids. Here the CDR3 DNA reads TGTGCCAGCATGGGACTAGCGGGACCCTACAATGAGCAGTTCTTC. Its protein is CASMGLAGPYNEQFF. The full variable domain, rest sourced from reference TRBV7-2 and TRBJ2-1, is GAGVSQSPSNKVTEKGKDVELRCDPISGHTALYWYRQSLGQGLEFLIYFQGNSAPDKSGLPSDRFSAERTGGSVSTLTIQRTQQEDSAVYLCASMGLAGPYNEQFFGPGTRLTVL.